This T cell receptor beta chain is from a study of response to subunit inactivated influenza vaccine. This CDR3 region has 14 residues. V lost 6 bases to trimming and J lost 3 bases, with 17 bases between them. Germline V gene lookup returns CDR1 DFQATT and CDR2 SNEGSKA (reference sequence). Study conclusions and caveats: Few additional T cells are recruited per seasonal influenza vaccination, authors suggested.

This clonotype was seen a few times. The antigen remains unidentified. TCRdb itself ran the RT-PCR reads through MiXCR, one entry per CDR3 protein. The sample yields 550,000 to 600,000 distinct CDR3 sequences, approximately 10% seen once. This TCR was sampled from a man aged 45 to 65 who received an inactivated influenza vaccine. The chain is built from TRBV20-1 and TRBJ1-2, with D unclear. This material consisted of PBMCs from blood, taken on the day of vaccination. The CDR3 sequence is CSASTYTQYYGYTF. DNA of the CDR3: TGCAGTGCGAGCACCTACACCCAGTACTATGGCTACACCTTC.